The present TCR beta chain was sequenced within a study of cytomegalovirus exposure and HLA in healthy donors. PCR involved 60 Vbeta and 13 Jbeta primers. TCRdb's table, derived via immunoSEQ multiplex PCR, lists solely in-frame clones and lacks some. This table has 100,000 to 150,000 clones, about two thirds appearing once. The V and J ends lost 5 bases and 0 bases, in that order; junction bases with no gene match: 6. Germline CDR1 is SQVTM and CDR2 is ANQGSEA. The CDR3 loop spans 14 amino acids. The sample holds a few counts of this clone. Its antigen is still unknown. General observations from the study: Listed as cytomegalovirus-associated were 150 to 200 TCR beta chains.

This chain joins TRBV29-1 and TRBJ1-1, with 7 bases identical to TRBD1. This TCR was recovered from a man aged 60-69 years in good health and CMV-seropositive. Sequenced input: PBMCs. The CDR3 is CSVKRTGVNTEAFF. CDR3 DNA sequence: TGCAGCGTTAAACGAACAGGGGTGAACACTGAAGCTTTCTTT.